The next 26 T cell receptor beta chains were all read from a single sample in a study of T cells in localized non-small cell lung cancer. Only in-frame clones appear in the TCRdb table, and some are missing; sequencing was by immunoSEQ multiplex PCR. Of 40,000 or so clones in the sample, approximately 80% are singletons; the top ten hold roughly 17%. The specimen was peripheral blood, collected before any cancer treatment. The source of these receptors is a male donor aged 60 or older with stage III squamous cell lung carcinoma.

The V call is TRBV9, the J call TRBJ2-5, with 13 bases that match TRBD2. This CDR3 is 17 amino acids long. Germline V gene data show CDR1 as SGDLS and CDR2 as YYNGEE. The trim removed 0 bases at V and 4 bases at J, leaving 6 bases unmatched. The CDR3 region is CASSVGGLAGRGETQYF. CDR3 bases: TGTGCCAGCAGCGTAGGGGGACTAGCGGGGCGGGGAGAGACCCAGTACTTC.

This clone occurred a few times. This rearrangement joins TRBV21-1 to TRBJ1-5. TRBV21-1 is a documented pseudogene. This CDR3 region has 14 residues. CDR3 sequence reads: CASPGGRGNQPQHF. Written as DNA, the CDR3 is TGTGCCAGCCCCGGGGGACGCGGCAATCAGCCCCAGCATTTT.

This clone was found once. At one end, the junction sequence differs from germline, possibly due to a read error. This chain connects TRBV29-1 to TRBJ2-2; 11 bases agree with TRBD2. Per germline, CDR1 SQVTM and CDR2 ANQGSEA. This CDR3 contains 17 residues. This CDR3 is CSIERWTSGFNTGELFF. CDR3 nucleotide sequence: TGCAGCATTGAGAGATGGACTAGCGGGTTTAACACCGGGGAGCTGTTTTTT.

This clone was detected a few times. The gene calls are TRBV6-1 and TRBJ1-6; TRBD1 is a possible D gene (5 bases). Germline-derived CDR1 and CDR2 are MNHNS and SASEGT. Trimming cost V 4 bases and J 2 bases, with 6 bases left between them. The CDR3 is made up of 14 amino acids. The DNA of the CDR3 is TGTGCCAGCAGTGCAGGGCCCTATAATTCACCCCTCCACTTT. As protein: CASSAGPYNSPLHF.

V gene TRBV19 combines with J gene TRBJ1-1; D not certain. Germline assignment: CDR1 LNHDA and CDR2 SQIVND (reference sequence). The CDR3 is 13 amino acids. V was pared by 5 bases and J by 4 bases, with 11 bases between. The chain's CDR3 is CASSLLRSTEAFF. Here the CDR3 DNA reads TGTGCCAGTAGTTTACTAAGATCCACTGAAGCTTTCTTT.

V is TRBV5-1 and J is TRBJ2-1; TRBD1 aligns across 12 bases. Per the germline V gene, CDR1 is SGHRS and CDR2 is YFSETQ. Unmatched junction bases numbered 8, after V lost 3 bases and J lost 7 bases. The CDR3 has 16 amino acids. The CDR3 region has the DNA TGCGCCAGCAGCTCGTACCGGGACAGGGGGCCGAATGAGCAGTTCTTC. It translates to CASSSYRDRGPNEQFF.

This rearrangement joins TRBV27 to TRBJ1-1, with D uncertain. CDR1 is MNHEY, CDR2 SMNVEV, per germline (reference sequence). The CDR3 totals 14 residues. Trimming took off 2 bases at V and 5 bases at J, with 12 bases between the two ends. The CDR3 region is CASSLAQRNTEAFF. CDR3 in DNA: TGTGCCAGCAGTTTAGCCCAACGGAATACTGAAGCTTTCTTT.

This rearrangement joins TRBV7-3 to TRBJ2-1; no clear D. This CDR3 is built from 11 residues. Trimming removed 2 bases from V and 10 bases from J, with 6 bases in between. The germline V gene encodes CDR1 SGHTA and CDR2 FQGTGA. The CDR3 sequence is CASSLGGEQFF. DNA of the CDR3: TGTGCCAGCAGCTTAGGCGGCGAGCAGTTCTTC.

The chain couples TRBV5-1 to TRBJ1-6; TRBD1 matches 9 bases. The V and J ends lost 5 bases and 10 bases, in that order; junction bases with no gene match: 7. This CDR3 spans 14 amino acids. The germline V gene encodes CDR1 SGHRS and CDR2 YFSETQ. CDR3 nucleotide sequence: TGCGCCAGCAGTCGAGACAGGGGGGAATCACCCCTCCACTTT. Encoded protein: CASSRDRGESPLHF.

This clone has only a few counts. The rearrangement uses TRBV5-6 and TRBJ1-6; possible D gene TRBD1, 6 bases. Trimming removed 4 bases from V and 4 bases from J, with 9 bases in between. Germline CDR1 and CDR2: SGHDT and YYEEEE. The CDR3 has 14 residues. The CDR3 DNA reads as TGTGCCAGCAGCGTGCAGGGGTATAATTCACCCCTCCACTTT. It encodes CASSVQGYNSPLHF.

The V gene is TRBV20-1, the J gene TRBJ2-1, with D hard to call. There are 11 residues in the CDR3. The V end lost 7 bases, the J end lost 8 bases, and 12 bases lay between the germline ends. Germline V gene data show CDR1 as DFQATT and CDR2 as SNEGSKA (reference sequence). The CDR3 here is CSVRLGDEQFF. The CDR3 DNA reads TGCAGTGTCAGACTTGGGGATGAGCAGTTCTTC.

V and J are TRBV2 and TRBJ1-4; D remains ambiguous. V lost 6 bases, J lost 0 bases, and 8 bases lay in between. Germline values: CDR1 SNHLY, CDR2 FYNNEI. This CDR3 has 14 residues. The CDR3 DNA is TGTGCCAGCAGCCAGGTCACAACTAATGAAAAACTGTTTTTT. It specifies CASSQVTTNEKLFF.

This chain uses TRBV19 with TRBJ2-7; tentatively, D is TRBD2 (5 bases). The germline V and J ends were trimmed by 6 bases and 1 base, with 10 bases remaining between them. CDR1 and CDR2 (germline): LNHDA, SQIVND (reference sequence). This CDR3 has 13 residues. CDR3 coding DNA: TGTGCCAGTAGGGAGGACGGATCCTACGAGCAGTACTTC. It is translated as CASREDGSYEQYF.

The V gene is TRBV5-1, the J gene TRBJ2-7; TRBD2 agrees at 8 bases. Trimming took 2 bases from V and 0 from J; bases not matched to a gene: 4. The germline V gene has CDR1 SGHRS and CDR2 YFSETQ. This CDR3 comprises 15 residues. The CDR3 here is CASSFSLAGSYEQYF. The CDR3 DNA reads TGCGCCAGCAGCTTTAGCCTAGCGGGCTCCTACGAGCAGTACTTC.

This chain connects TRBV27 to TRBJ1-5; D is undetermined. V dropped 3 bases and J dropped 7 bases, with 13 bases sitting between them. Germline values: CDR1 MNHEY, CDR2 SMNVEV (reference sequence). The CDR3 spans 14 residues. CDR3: CASSLASGMQPQHF. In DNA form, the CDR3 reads TGTGCCAGCAGTTTGGCCTCTGGGATGCAGCCCCAGCATTTT.

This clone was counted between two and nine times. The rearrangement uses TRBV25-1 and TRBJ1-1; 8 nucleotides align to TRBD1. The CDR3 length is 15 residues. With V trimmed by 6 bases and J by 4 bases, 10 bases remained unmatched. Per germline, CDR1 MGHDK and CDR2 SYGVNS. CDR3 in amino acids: CASSVGDRTVTEAFF. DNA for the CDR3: TGTGCCAGCAGCGTTGGGGACAGGACCGTCACTGAAGCTTTCTTT.

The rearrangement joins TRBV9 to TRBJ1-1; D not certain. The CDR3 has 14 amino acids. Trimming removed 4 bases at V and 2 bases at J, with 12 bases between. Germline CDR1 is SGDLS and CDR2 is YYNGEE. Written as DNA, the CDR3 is TGTGCCAGCAGCAGAGCCGCGATCAACACTGAAGCTTTCTTT. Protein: CASSRAAINTEAFF.

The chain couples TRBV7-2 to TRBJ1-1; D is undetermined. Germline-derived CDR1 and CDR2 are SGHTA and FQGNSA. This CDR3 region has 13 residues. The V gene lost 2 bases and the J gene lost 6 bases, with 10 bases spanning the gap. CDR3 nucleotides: TGTGCCAGCAGCTTATCGGGGAGCGCTGAAGCTTTCTTT. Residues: CASSLSGSAEAFF. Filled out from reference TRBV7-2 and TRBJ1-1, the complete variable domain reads GAGVSQSPSNKVTEKGKDVELRCDPISGHTALYWYRQSLGQGLEFLIYFQGNSAPDKSGLPSDRFSAERTGGSVSTLTIQRTQQEDSAVYLCASSLSGSAEAFFGQGTRLTVV.

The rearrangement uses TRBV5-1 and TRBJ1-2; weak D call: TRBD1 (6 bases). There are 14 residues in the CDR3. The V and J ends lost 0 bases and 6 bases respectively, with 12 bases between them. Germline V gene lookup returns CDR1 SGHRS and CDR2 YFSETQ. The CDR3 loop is CASSLEGGEDGYTF. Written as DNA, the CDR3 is TGCGCCAGCAGCTTGGAGGGGGGCGAGGATGGCTACACCTTC.

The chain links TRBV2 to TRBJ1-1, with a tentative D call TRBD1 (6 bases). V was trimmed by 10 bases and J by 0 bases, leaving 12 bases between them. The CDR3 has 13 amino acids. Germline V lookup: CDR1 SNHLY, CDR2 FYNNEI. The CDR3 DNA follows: TGTGCCACCAGACAGGTTCTGAACACTGAAGCTTTCTTT. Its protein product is CATRQVLNTEAFF.

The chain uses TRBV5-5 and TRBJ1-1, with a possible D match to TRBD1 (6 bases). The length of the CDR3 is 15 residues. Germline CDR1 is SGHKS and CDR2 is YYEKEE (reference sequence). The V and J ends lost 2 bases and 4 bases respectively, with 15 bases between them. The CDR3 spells CASSFDPGAGTEAFF. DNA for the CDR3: TGTGCCAGCAGCTTTGATCCGGGGGCAGGCACTGAAGCTTTCTTT.

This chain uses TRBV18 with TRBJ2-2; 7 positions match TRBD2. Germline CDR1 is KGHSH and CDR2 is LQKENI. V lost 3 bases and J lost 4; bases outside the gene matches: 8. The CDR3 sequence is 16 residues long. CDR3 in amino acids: CASSPVGGPSTGELFF. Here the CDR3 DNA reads TGTGCCAGCTCACCCGTGGGAGGGCCTAGCACCGGGGAGCTGTTTTTT.

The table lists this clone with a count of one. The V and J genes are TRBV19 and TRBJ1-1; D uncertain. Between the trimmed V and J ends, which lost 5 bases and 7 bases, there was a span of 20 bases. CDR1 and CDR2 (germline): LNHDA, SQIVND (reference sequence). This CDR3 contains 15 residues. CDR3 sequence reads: CASSLDSDLHFEAFF. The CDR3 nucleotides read TGTGCCAGTAGTTTGGACTCGGACCTTCACTTTGAAGCTTTCTTT.

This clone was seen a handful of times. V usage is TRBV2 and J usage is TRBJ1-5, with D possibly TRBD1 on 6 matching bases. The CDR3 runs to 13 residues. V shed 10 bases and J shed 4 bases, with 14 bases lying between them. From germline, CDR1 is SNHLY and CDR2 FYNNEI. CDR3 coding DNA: TGTGCCACCCACCGGGACAATAATCAGCCCCAGCATTTT. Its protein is CATHRDNNQPQHF.

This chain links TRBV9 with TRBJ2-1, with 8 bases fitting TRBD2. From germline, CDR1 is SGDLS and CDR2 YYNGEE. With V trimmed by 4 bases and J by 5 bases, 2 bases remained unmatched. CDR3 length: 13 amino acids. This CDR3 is CASSPGRDNEQFF. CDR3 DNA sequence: TGTGCCAGCAGCCCCGGGAGGGACAATGAGCAGTTCTTC.

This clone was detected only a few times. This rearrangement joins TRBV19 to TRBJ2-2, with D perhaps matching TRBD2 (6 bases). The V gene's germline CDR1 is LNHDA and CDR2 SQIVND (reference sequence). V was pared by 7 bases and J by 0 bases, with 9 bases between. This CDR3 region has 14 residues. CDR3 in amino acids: CASTPGANTGELFF. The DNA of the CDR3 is TGTGCCAGTACACCGGGGGCGAACACCGGGGAGCTGTTTTTT. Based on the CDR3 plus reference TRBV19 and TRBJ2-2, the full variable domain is DGGITQSPKYLFRKEGQNVTLSCEQNLNHDAMYWYRQDPGQGLRLIYYSQIVNDFQKGDIAEGYSVSREKKESFPLTVTSAQKNPTAFYLCASTPGANTGELFFGEGSRLTVL.